The T cell receptor beta chain under discussion was sequenced for a study of T and B cells in COVID-19 patients (dated by TCRdb to 2019 to 2021). Regarding the research as a whole: In this study, adaptive immunity was profiled in COVID-19 patients who either had active infection or had recovered, using TRB and IGH repertoire sequencing of peripheral blood. Over 8 million TCR sequences were analysed from a TCR and BCR sequence repository that comprised 30 to 40 patients and some 70 time points. Critical illness requiring mechanical ventilation or ECMO was present in about 60% of the roughly 20 patients in the active-infection cohort. In the active-infection cohort, about 90% of the roughly 20 patients had comorbidities linked to unfavorable COVID-19 outcome. The recovered cohort included 19 patients who contributed about 21 samples, and most of those patients had mild to moderate COVID-19 that was managed on an outpatient basis. As many as 9 follow-up blood samples were collected from each patient, and in some individuals these samples spanned different disease stages. For the repertoire analyses, the comparison was an age-matched reference group of about 40 healthy donors who were negative for COVID-19 antibodies. The recovered cohort had a median age of roughly 30 years, compared with about 70 years in the active-infection cohort. Two patients belonged to both the recovered and active cohorts because samples were available from active disease and after recovery.

Genomic DNA extracted from blood was used in amounts of about 250-500 ng for amplification of TRB repertoires. At the junction V is shortened by 6 bases and J by 8 bases; bases outside the gene matches: 11. The germline V gene (reference sequence) specifies LNHDA as CDR1 and SQIVND as CDR2. From its cysteine to its phenylalanine, the CDR3 spans 15 amino acids. Just the 45-base CDR3 DNA is kept, in frame starting at base 1. Summary of the overall study and its limitations: The reported TCR clusters were stated to require prospective validation before clinical use. Specific T cell subsets (CD4+/Treg/CD8+) and sorted SARS-CoV-2-responsive or tetramer+ T cells had not yet been sequenced, with those experiments still ongoing. A total of 2,000 to 2,500 TCR clusters were exclusive to the recovered cohort, and about 31 of those clusters were low-pGen clusters. TRB repertoires were highly clonal in active COVID-19, whereas diversity and richness at recovery rose above healthy donor levels. In patients with COVID-19, the usage of TRBV/TRBJ genes was reported to be strongly skewed. Blood samples obtained from mildly ill patients during symptoms, as well as early samples obtained from severe cases, were available only in scarce numbers. The cohort was considered too small for HLA contributions to COVID-19 susceptibility or severity to be assessed.

Sequencing was performed on an Illumina MiSeq. Multiplex PCR with BIOMED2 TRB-A/B primer pools was used to amplify the TRB rearrangements. Illumina-compatible adapters and 7-nucleotide sample barcodes were added to the amplicons in two consecutive PCRs. All library PCRs used Phusion HS II polymerase. Amplicons were gel-purified with the NucleoSpin Gel and PCR Clean-up kit, quantified on Qubit, and pooled at approximately 4.3 nM. The quality of the amplicon pool was checked on an Agilent 2100 Bioanalyzer prior to Illumina next-generation sequencing. In the source study's methods: Annotation of TRB rearrangements was done in MiXCR 3.0.8 with the default MiXCR reference library. Non-productive reads and sequences with fewer than 2 reads were excluded, and each unique CDR3 nucleotide sequence counted as one clone. R 3.5.1 was used to calculate clonality, diversity, richness and V-J gene usage. GLIPH2 was used to cluster TCRs based on CDR3 similarity, and OLGA was used to calculate the generation probabilities. GLIPH2 clusters were kept only if they contained at least four unique TCR clonotypes found in at least three individuals. TCRdb's own reprocessing of the public reads used fastp at Q25 and MiXCR and kept productive beta chains. Rows are combined by CDR3 protein, so each entry shows the most common genes and DNA. The V and J calls here are based on TCRdb, not the publication. For this sample there are 12,000 to 15,000 distinct CDR3 sequences; 28% appear just once. 6.5% to 7% of the sample is taken by the ten largest.

Based on its abundance in the sample, this clonotype is medium-sized (0.01 to 0.1%). It has no known antigen specificity. Within one base of it there is no much larger clone, and no base qualities were kept. The chain employs TRBV19 and TRBJ2-1, and 9 bases in between align with TRBD2. The sequenced sample consisted of blood. This receptor was taken from a human donor who had recovered from COVID-19. The DNA sequence reads TGTGCCAGTAGGTGGGATGGGACTAGCATCGATGAGCAGTTCTTC. This encodes CASRWDGTSIDEQFF.